The present T cell receptor (beta chain) was sequenced within a study of blood T cell repertoires in COVID-19. Study at large: Sites across the United States, Italy and Spain contributed samples from acute and convalescent COVID-19. In each case, the material was cDNA or gDNA derived from T cells, B-cell-depleted T cells, or PBMCs.

The CDR3 consists of 15 residues. Trimming cost V 4 bases and J 3 bases; bases outside gene matches: 8. Germline V gene sequence: CDR1 LNHDA, CDR2 SQIVND (reference sequence). Original handling: Researchers report that nucleated cell counts were estimated from reference gene primer amplification. The assay was immunoSEQ multiplex PCR, and TCRdb's table has in-frame clones only and misses some. That table supplies the V and J calls and clone size; D and trimming were determined from the DNA. The data show 40,000 or so clones, about 88% seen once. The source is a woman aged 65 to 85 in a cohort sampled during active COVID-19. Sequences were obtained from peripheral blood. This rearrangement joins TRBV19 to TRBJ2-7, with TRBD2 matching over 8 bases. DNA for the CDR3: TGTGCCAGTAGTAGGACTAGCTTGTCCTTCTACGAGCAGTACTTC. Translation gives CASSRTSLSFYEQYF.